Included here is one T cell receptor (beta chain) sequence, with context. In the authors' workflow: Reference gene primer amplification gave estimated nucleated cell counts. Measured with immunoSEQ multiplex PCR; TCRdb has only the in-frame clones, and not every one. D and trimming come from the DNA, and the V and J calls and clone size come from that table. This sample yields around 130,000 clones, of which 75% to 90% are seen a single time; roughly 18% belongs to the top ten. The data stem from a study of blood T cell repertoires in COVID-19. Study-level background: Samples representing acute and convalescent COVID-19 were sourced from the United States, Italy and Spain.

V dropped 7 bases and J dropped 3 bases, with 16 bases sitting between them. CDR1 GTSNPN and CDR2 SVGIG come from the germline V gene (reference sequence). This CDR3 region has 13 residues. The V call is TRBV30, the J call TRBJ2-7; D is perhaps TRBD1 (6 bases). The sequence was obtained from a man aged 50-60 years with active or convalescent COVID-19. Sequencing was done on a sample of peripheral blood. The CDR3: CASNQGKYYEQYF. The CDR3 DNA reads TGTGCCTCCAACCAGGGGAAATACTACGAGCAGTACTTC.